The 20 T cell receptor beta chains presented below share a single source sample, sequenced in a study of vaccination and CD4 T cells after COVID-19. Noted treatment: approximately 11-day PBMC culture with coronavirus spike peptide pools or control peptides (ViraFEST assay). Before the COVID-19 pandemic (2011-2018), CD4+ T cells were obtained from the unexposed donor. Their antigen targets remain unknown. Cultured CD4+ T-cell DNA underwent Oncomine TCR Beta short-read sequencing. TCRdb passed the PCR reads through MiXCR, listing each CDR3 protein once. Here the sample spans more than 5,500 distinct CDR3 sequences, 40% to 55% being singletons. Sequenced sample: CD4+ T cells from blood, cultured in vitro. These receptors were obtained from a human donor in good health.

The chain joins TRBV20-1 to TRBJ2-1; 11 bases are shared with TRBD2. The CDR3 length is 15 residues. Trimming at V came to 4 bases and at J to 3 bases, leaving 5 bases not matched to a gene. Germline CDR1 is DFQATT and CDR2 is SNEGSKA (reference sequence). CDR3 residues: CSAKFGTSGYNEQFF. CDR3 coding DNA: TGCAGTGCTAAGTTTGGGACTAGCGGCTACAATGAGCAGTTCTTC.

This clonotype has just one count. CDR3 protein: CASRDQAGSGLAKNIQYF. The CDR3 coding sequence is TGTGCCAGCAGAGACCAAGCGGGTAGCGGGTTAGCCAAAAACATTCAGTACTTC. The J gene is TRBJ2-4, the V gene TRBV28, with 7 bases matching TRBD2. Trimming removed 6 bases from V and 0 bases from J; junction bases left unmatched: 14. Germline V gene data show CDR1 as MDHEN and CDR2 as SYDVKM. CDR3 length equals 18 residues.

This clonotype appeared a single time. This CDR3 is missing its conserved last phenylalanine or tryptophan, likely due to a read error. The limits of the CDR3 on the DNA are not certain, so only TCRdb's listed CDR3 is given. The chain couples TRBV6-4 to TRBJ1-3. Germline V gives CDR1 MRHNA, CDR2 SNTAGT. From its first to its last residue, the CDR3 has 15 amino acids. Here the CDR3 reads CASSEAGTKETPYIL.

The chain carries TRBV20-1 and TRBJ2-7; TRBD2 matches 10 bases. The J segment lost 4 bases and the V segment lost 2 bases, leaving 14 bases of the junction unmatched. CDR3 length: 17 residues. CDR1 and CDR2 from the germline V gene are DFQATT and SNEGSKA (reference sequence). The CDR3 is CSARPWTSGASSYEQYF. In nucleotides, the CDR3 is TGCAGTGCTAGACCGTGGACTAGCGGCGCCAGCTCTTACGAGCAGTACTTC.

The CDR3 DNA reads as TGCGCCAGCAGCCAACCCGGGACAGGGGGCGATGGCTACACCTTC. Encoded protein: CASSQPGTGGDGYTF. The V and J genes are TRBV4-3 and TRBJ1-2; 12 bases are shared with TRBD1. The CDR3 covers 15 residues. With V trimmed by 2 bases and J by 6 bases, 4 bases remained unmatched. Germline V gene sequence: CDR1 LGHNA, CDR2 YSLEER.

V gene TRBV5-4 combines with J gene TRBJ2-1, with D perhaps TRBD2 (5 bases). The CDR3 runs to 15 residues. Germline V gene sequence: CDR1 SGHNT, CDR2 YYREEE (reference sequence). V was trimmed by 0 bases and J by 7 bases, leaving 14 bases between them. CDR3 nucleotides: TGTGCCAGCAGCTTGGCGCCGCTAGCTGGGAATGAGCAGTTCTTC. It specifies CASSLAPLAGNEQFF.

As DNA, the CDR3 is TGTGCCAGCAGCTTAGCCGCCATAGCGGGATTTCAAGAGACCCAGTACTTC. This sequence encodes CASSLAAIAGFQETQYF. The genes are TRBV7-8 and TRBJ2-5; 8 bases align to TRBD2. V dropped 0 bases and J dropped 2; count of bases not matched to a gene: 8. Germline loops: CDR1 SGHVS, CDR2 FQNEAQ. This CDR3 has 17 residues.

This clonotype was seen only a few times. This chain connects TRBV2 to TRBJ1-1; D gene ambiguous. The CDR3 consists of 11 residues. Trimming stripped 5 bases from V and 2 bases from J, with 3 bases between. Germline assignment: CDR1 SNHLY and CDR2 FYNNEI. The CDR3 DNA is TGTGCCAGCAGTTTAAACACTGAAGCTTTCTTT. Translating it yields CASSLNTEAFF.

The genes are TRBV12-3 or TRBV12-4 and TRBJ1-6, with D possibly being TRBD1 (5 bases). Trimming pared 5 bases from V and 5 bases from J, leaving 10 bases between. CDR3 length equals 14 residues. As DNA, the CDR3 is TGTGCCAGCAGTGCGACAGCAGATAATTCACCCCTCCACTTT. Protein sequence: CASSATADNSPLHF.

V gene TRBV19 combines with J gene TRBJ2-2, with 7 bases matching TRBD1. With 4 bases clipped from V and 5 bases from J, the junction kept 4 bases outside the gene matches. The CDR3 runs 14 residues. CDR1 and CDR2 (germline): LNHDA, SQIVND (reference sequence). CDR3 amino acids: CASSTNRGTGELFF. The CDR3 region has the DNA TGTGCCAGTAGTACTAACAGGGGTACCGGGGAGCTGTTTTTT.

The CDR3 loop is CASSNSGGVSDTQYF. CDR3 DNA: TGTGCCAGCTCCAATAGCGGGGGTGTCTCAGATACGCAGTATTTT. J is TRBJ2-3 and V is TRBV6-2 or TRBV6-3, with TRBD2 identical over 9 bases. CDR3 length: 15 amino acids. The V gene end was trimmed by 8 bases and the J gene end by 4 bases; junction bases not matched to a gene: 10. Germline CDR1 and CDR2: MNHEY and SVGEGT.

This clonotype occurred a few times. J is TRBJ1-6 and V is TRBV2; the match to TRBD1 covers 9 bases. Germline V gives CDR1 SNHLY, CDR2 FYNNEI. V trimming: 6 bases; J trimming: 9 bases; junction bases outside the gene matches: 6. The CDR3 contains 14 residues. The DNA for the CDR3 is TGTGCCAGCAGAACCGGGACAGGGTCTTCACCCCTCCACTTT. This sequence encodes CASRTGTGSSPLHF.

The gene calls are TRBV19 and TRBJ2-3; no reliable D call. This CDR3 is 14 amino acids long. From germline, CDR1 is LNHDA and CDR2 SQIVND (reference sequence). V shed 5 bases and J shed 0 bases, with 9 bases lying between them. The CDR3 here is CASSLYSSTDTQYF. DNA for the CDR3: TGTGCCAGTAGTCTCTACTCTAGCACAGATACGCAGTATTTT. Together with reference TRBV19 and TRBJ2-3, the CDR3 gives the full variable domain: DGGITQSPKYLFRKEGQNVTLSCEQNLNHDAMYWYRQDPGQGLRLIYYSQIVNDFQKGDIAEGYSVSREKKESFPLTVTSAQKNPTAFYLCASSLYSSTDTQYFGPGTRLTVL.

This sequence joins TRBV6-1 and TRBJ2-7; 7 positions agree with TRBD1. The CDR3 runs to 15 residues. With 6 bases clipped from V and 3 bases from J, the junction kept 11 bases outside the gene matches. Per germline, CDR1 MNHNS and CDR2 SASEGT. The CDR3 DNA reads as TGTGCCAGCAGCCGCACTAGGGGACAGCTCTACGAGCAGTACTTC. Amino acid sequence: CASSRTRGQLYEQYF.

The CDR3 nucleotides are TGTGCCAGCAGTCGAGACGCCGGGGCCCAAGAGACCCAGTACTTC. This sequence encodes CASSRDAGAQETQYF. The V call is TRBV7-7, the J call TRBJ2-5; D assignment may be TRBD1 or TRBD2 (5 bases each). The germline V gene has CDR1 SSHAT and CDR2 FNYEAQ (reference sequence). V was trimmed by 6 bases and J by 1 base, leaving 15 bases between them. The CDR3 is 15 amino acids.

This chain connects TRBV19 to TRBJ2-3; TRBD1 aligns across 8 bases. The germline gives CDR1 LNHDA, CDR2 SQIVND (reference sequence). CDR3 length: 15 amino acids. V lost 4 bases, J lost 2 bases, and 5 bases stayed unmatched. CDR3 region: CASSTRTGNTDTQYF. The CDR3 nucleotides are TGTGCCAGTAGTACCCGGACAGGGAACACAGATACGCAGTATTTT.

This clonotype occurred a few times. The chain has TRBV19 and TRBJ1-5; tentatively, D is TRBD1 (6 bases). In germline, CDR1 is LNHDA, CDR2 SQIVND (reference sequence). This CDR3 has 14 residues. Trimming pared 9 bases from V and 4 bases from J, leaving 16 bases between. CDR3 in amino acids: CASQIRGLNQPQHF. DNA of the CDR3: TGTGCCAGCCAAATCCGGGGGCTAAATCAGCCCCAGCATTTT.

This clonotype has just a few counts. The chain is built from TRBV7-2 and TRBJ2-1; 8 bases agree with TRBD2. The length of the CDR3 is 15 residues. V shed 5 bases and J 9 bases; nucleotides not matched to a gene: 12. From germline, CDR1 is SGHTA and CDR2 FQGNSA. In DNA form, the CDR3 reads TGTGCCAGCAGCCCTCCGGGACTAGGATTTGGTGAGCAGTTCTTC. Amino acid sequence: CASSPPGLGFGEQFF.

This clonotype was seen a handful of times. The V call is TRBV7-9, the J call TRBJ2-5; D gene uncertain. Germline V gene lookup returns CDR1 SEHNR and CDR2 FQNEAQ (reference sequence). This CDR3 comprises 11 residues. Trimming cost V 3 bases and J 5 bases, with 4 bases left between them. The CDR3 reads CASSFSETQYF. The CDR3 DNA reads as TGTGCCAGCAGCTTTTCTGAGACCCAGTACTTC.

The CDR3 here is CSARAPGTLQNQPQHF. CDR3 bases: TGCAGTGCTAGGGCTCCCGGGACCCTCCAAAATCAGCCCCAGCATTTT. The rearrangement uses TRBV20-1 and TRBJ1-5; TRBD1 might be the D (5 bases). Germline CDR1 reads DFQATT; CDR2 reads SNEGSKA (reference sequence). The CDR3 runs 16 residues. With 3 bases removed from V and 4 bases from J, the gap between germline ends came to 19 bases.